The 7 T cell receptor beta chains presented below share a single source sample, sequenced in a study of monozygotic twins with inflammatory bowel disease. TCRdb reprocessed the 5' RACE reads and keeps a single row for each CDR3 protein, giving no DNA. This specimen shows approximately 160,000 distinct CDR3 sequences; the ten leading clones hold less than 7.5%. The material sequenced was blood. These receptors were taken from a human donor with ulcerative colitis or Crohn's disease, or a healthy co-twin of an affected twin (not recorded which).

The chain recombines TRBV27 with TRBJ2-7; TCRdb picks TRBD1, but there is no DNA to check that call. The germline V gene encodes CDR1 MNHEY and CDR2 SMNVEV (reference sequence). The CDR3 is 14 residues long. CDR3 sequence reads: CASSFGQGVSEQYF.

V usage is TRBV5-4 and J usage is TRBJ2-5; checking the TCRdb D call of TRBD2 is not possible without DNA. This CDR3 contains 13 residues. The germline V gene has CDR1 SGHNT and CDR2 YYREEE (reference sequence). This CDR3 is CASSPTSGETQYF.

This chain links TRBV11-2 with TRBJ1-1. The CDR3 is 14 residues long. Germline V gene lookup returns CDR1 SGHAT and CDR2 FQNNGV. The CDR3 spells CASSFGVSNTEAFF.

V gene TRBV4-1 combines with J gene TRBJ1-4; without DNA, the TCRdb call of TRBD1 cannot be checked. There are 15 residues in the CDR3. Germline CDR1 and CDR2: MGHRA and YSYEKL. This CDR3 is CASSQHRADNEKLFF.

The chain links TRBV30 to TRBJ1-2; the TRBD1 assignment by TCRdb is unverifiable without DNA. This CDR3 is built from 12 residues. The germline V gene encodes CDR1 GTSNPN and CDR2 SVGIG (reference sequence). This CDR3 is CAWWGQGYGYTF.

The chain has TRBV16 and TRBJ1-5; without DNA, the TCRdb call of TRBD1 cannot be checked. The V gene's germline CDR1 is KGHSY and CDR2 FQNENV. The CDR3 is made up of 17 amino acids. The CDR3 spells CASSQSGQGLRNQPQHF.

The rearrangement joins TRBV10-3 to TRBJ2-1. CDR3 length: 15 residues. In germline, CDR1 is ENHRY, CDR2 SYGVKD. The chain's CDR3 is CAISVVGNVDNEQFF.